What follows is one T cell receptor (beta chain) and its context. This sample is drawn from a study of control samples from healthy donors and cancer patients. V lost 8 bases and J lost 4; bases outside the gene matches: 10. The germline V gene encodes CDR1 SQVTM and CDR2 ANQGSEA. The CDR3 contains 14 residues. Method: immunoSEQ multiplex PCR; TCRdb's copy keeps in-frame clones and lacks some. This table has about 110,000 clones, 70% to 85% appearing once. The sequence was collected from a man aged 18-30 years in good health. Sequencing was performed on blood. V usage is TRBV29-1 and J usage is TRBJ1-1; 10 bases map to TRBD1. CDR3 nucleotide sequence: TGCAGCTTCGTAGTAGGACAGGGGGGCACTGAAGCTTTCTTT. It translates to CSFVVGQGGTEAFF.